This T cell receptor (beta chain) is from a study of radiotherapy plus CTLA-4 blockade in lung cancer (dated by TCRdb to 2016 to 2019). The study in broad terms: Among the enrolled patients, 18% had an objective response, and about 29% reached disease control.

Overall study results and their limits: Increased serum interferon-beta after radiation, together with early dynamic changes in blood T cell clones, were reported to be the strongest predictors of response. After treatment with radiotherapy and ipilimumab, TCR clones that originated in tumors expanded in peripheral blood.

On this clone itself: This receptor's antigen is unknown. The sample holds no much larger clone one base away, and base qualities are not on file.

Preparation of the library involved the immunoSEQ multiplex PCR assay. The table was pulled from immuneACCESS by TCRdb, which kept in-frame rearrangements only. Such tables lose some clones; where checked, under half of the loss comes from unresolved V genes, and the rest has no known cause. The sample has tens of thousands of clones on record, approximately 80% of them singletons. The ten largest clones capture approximately 4.5% of the sample. The study tested focal radiation therapy combined with CTLA-4 blockade (ipilimumab) in patients with chemo-refractory metastatic non-small-cell lung cancer. This clonotype was sampled from a human donor with non-small cell lung cancer who had a complete response to radiotherapy plus ipilimumab. The source material was peripheral blood, sampled from a patient treated with radiotherapy plus ipilimumab.

For the CDR3, the sequence is CASSLGGMDTQYF. In nucleotides, the sequence is TGTGCCAGCAGCTTAGGTGGAATGGATACGCAGTATTTT. The rearranged chain carries TRBV13 and TRBJ2-3; no confident D gene assignment can be made. The CDR3, cysteine through phenylalanine, is 13 amino acids long. The read is trimmed to its CDR3 DNA, 39 bases read in frame from base 1. The germline V gene (reference sequence) gives CDR1 as PRHDT and CDR2 as FYEKMQ. The V and J ends are trimmed by 0 bases and 6 bases, leaving 7 bases between them.